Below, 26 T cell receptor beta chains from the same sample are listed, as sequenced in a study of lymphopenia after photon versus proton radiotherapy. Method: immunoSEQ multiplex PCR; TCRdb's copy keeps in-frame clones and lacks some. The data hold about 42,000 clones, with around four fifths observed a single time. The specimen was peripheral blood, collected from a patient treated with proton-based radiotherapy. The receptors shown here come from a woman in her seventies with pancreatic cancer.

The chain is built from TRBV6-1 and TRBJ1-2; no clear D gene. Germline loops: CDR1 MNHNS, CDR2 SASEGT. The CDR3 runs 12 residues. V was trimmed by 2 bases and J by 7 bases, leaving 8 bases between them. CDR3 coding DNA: TGTGCCAGCAGTGAACACGGAAGTGGCTACACCTTC. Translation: CASSEHGSGYTF.

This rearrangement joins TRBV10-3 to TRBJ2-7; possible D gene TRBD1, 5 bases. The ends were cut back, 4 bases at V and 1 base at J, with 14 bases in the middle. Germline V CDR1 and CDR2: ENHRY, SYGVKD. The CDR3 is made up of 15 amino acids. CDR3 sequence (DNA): TGTGCCATCAGTGGCCAGGGTATTTGGTCCTACGAGCAGTACTTC. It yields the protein CAISGQGIWSYEQYF.

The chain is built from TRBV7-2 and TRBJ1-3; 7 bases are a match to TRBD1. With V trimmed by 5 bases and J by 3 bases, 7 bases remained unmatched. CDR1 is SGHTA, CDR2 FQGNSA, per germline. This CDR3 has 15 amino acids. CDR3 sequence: CASSRGQSFGNTIYF. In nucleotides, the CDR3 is TGTGCCAGCAGCCGGGGACAGTCTTTTGGAAACACCATATATTTT.

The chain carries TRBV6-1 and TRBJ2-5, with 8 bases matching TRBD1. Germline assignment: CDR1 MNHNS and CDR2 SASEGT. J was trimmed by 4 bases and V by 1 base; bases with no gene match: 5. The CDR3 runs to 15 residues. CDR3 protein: CASSEGRQGRETQYF. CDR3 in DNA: TGTGCCAGCAGTGAAGGGCGACAGGGGCGAGAGACCCAGTACTTC.

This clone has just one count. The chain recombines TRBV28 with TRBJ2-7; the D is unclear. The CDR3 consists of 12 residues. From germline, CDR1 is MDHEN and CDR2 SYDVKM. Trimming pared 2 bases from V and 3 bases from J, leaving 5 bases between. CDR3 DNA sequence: TGTGCCAGCAGTTTAGGAGACTACGAGCAGTACTTC. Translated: CASSLGDYEQYF. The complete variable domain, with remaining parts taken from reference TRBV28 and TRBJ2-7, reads DVKVTQSSRYLVKRTGEKVFLECVQDMDHENMFWYRQDPGLGLRLIYFSYDVKMKEKGDIPEGYSVSREKKERFSLILESASTNQTSMYLCASSLGDYEQYFGPGTRLTVT.

CDR3 region: CASSPPGQGGLGTGYTF. CDR3 bases: TGTGCCAGCAGCCCTCCGGGACAGGGAGGTTTGGGCACTGGCTACACCTTC. The chain has TRBV5-4 and TRBJ1-2; TRBD1 matches 9 bases. The V gene end was trimmed by 4 bases and the J gene end by 7 bases; junction bases not matched to a gene: 17. The CDR3 length is 17 residues. Per the germline V gene, CDR1 is SGHNT and CDR2 is YYREEE (reference sequence).

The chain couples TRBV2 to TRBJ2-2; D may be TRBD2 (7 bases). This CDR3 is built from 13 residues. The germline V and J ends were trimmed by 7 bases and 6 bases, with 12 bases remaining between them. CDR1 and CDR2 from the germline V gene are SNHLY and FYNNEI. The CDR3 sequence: CASKKGGPGELFF. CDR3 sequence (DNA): TGTGCCAGCAAGAAGGGGGGGCCCGGGGAGCTGTTTTTT.

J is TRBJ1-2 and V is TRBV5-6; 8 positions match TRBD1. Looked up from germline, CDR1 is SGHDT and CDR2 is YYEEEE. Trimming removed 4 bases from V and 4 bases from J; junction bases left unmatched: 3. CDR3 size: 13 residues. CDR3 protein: CASSIGQGYGYTF. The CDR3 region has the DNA TGTGCCAGCAGCATCGGACAGGGCTATGGCTACACCTTC.

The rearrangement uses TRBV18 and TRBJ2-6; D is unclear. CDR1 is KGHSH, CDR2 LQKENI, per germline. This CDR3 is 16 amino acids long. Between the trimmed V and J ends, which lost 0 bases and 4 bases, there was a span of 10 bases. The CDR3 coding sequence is TGTGCCAGCTCACCACCTATCGGCTCGGGGGCCAACGTCCTGACTTTC. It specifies CASSPPIGSGANVLTF.

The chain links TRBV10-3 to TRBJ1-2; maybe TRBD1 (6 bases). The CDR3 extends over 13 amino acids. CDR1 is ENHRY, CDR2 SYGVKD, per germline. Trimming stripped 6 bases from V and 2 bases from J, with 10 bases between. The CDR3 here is CAIRDSLNYGYTF. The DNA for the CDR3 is TGTGCCATCAGGGACAGCCTGAACTATGGCTACACCTTC.

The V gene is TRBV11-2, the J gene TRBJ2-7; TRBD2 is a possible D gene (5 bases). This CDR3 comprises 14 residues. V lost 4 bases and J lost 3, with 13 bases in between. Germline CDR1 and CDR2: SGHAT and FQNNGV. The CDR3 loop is CASSSRLGLYEQYF. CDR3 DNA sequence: TGTGCCAGCAGCTCTCGACTTGGACTCTACGAGCAGTACTTC.

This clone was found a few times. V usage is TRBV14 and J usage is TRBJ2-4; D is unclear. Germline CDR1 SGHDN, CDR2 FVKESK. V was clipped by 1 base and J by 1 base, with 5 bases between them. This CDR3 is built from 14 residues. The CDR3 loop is CASSQATAKNIQYF. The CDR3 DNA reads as TGTGCCAGCAGCCAAGCAACGGCCAAAAACATTCAGTACTTC.

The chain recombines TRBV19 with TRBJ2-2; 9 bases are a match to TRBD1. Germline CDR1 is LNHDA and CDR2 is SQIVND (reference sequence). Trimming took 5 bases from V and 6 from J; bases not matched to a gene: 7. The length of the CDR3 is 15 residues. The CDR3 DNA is TGTGCCAGTAGTCAGACTACAGGGGGCTCCGGGGAGCTGTTTTTT. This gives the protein CASSQTTGGSGELFF.

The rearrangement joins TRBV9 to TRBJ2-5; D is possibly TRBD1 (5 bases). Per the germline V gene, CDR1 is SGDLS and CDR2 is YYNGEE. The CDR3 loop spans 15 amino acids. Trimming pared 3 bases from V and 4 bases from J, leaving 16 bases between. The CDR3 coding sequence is TGTGCCAGCAGCGATTTTCCCAGGGATGGAGAGACCCAGTACTTC. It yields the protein CASSDFPRDGETQYF. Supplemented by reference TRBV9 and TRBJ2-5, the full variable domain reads DSGVTQTPKHLITATGQRVTLRCSPRSGDLSVYWYQQSLDQGLQFLIQYYNGEERAKGNILERFSAQQFPDLHSELNLSSLELGDSALYFCASSDFPRDGETQYFGPGTRLLVL.

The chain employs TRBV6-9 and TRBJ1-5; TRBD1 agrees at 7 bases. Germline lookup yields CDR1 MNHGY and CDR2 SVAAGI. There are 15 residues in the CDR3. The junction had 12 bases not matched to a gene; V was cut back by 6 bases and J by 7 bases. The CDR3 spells CASSPDRAVGQPQHF. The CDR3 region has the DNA TGTGCCAGCAGCCCCGACAGGGCGGTGGGCCAGCCCCAGCATTTT.

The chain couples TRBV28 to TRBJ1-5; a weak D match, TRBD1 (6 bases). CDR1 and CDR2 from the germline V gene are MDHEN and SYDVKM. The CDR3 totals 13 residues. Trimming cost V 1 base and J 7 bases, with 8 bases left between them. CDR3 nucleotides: TGTGCCAGCAGTTTATTGGGACACCAGCCCCAGCATTTT. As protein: CASSLLGHQPQHF. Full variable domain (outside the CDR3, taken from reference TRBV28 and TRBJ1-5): DVKVTQSSRYLVKRTGEKVFLECVQDMDHENMFWYRQDPGLGLRLIYFSYDVKMKEKGDIPEGYSVSREKKERFSLILESASTNQTSMYLCASSLLGHQPQHFGDGTRLSIL.

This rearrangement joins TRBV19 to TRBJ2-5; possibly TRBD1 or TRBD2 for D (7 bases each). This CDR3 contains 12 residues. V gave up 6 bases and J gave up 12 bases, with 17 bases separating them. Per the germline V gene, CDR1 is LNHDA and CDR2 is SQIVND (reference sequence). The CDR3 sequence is CASSPREGAKYF. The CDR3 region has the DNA TGTGCCAGTAGCCCAAGGGAGGGGGCCAAGTACTTC.

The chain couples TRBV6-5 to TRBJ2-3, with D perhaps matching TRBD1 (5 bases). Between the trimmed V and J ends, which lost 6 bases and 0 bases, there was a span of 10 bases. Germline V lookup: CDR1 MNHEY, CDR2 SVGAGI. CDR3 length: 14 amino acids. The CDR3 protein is CASSPRQSTDTQYF. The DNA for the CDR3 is TGTGCCAGCAGCCCGCGACAGAGCACAGATACGCAGTATTTT.

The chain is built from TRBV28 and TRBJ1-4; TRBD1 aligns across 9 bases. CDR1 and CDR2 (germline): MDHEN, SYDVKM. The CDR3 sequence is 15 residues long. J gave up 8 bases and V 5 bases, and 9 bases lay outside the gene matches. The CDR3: CASSTPGTGREKLFF. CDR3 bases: TGTGCCAGCAGTACCCCCGGGACAGGGAGGGAAAAACTGTTTTTT.

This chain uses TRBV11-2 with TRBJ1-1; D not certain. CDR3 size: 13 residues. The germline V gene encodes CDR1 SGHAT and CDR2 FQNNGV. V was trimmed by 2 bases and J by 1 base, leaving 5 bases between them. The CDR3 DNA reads TGTGCCAGCAGCTTATCCAGGAACACTGAAGCTTTCTTT. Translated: CASSLSRNTEAFF. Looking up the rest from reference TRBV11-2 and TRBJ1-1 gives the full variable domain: EAGVAQSPRYKIIEKRQSVAFWCNPISGHATLYWYQQILGQGPKLLIQFQNNGVVDDSQLPKDRFSAERLKGVDSTLKIQPAKLEDSAVYLCASSLSRNTEAFFGQGTRLTVV.

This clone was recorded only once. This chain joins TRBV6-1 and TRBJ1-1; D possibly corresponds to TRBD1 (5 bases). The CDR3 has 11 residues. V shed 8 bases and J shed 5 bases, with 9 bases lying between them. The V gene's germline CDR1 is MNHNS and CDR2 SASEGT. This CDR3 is CASARATEAFF. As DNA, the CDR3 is TGTGCCAGCGCCAGGGCAACTGAAGCTTTCTTT.

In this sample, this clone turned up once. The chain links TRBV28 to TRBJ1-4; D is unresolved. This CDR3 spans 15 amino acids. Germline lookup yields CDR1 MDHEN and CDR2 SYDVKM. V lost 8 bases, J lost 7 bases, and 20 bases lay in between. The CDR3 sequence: CASFSFGRAGEKLFF. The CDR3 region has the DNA TGTGCCAGCTTTTCCTTCGGCCGTGCGGGTGAAAAACTGTTTTTT.

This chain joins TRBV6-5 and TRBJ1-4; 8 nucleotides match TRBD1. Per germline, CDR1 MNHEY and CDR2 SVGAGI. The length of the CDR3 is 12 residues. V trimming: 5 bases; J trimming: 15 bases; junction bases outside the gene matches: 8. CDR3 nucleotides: TGTGCCAGCAGTGCAGGGGGCACTTGGATGTTTTTT. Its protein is CASSAGGTWMFF.

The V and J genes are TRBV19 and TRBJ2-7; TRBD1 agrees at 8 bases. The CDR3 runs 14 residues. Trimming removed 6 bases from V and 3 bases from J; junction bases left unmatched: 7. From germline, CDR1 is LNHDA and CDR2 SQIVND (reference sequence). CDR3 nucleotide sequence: TGTGCCAGTAGGGGACAGGCCGCGGACTACGAGCAGTACTTC. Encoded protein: CASRGQAADYEQYF.

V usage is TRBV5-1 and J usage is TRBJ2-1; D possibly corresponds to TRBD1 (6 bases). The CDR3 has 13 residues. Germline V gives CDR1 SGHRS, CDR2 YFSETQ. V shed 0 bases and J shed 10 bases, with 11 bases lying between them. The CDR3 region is CASSLDWGREQFF. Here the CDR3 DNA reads TGCGCCAGCAGCTTGGATTGGGGGCGCGAGCAGTTCTTC.

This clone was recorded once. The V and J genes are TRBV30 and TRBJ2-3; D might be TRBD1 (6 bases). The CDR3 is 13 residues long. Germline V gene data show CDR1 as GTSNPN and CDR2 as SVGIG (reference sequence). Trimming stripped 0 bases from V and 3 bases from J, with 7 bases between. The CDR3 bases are TGTGCCTGGAGTGTGCAGGGGACAGATACGCAGTATTTT. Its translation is CAWSVQGTDTQYF.